The TCR beta chain described here comes from a study of spatial heterogeneity in lung cancer. Study-wide points: Counts that tracked tumor mutation counts were those of expanded intratumoral alpha and beta TCRs.

TCRdb fed the 5' RACE reads into MiXCR, producing one record per CDR3 protein. The profile shows 6,500 to 10,000 distinct CDR3 sequences, approximately 7% of them singletons. The time point was: sample taken at primary tumor resection. By proportion, this clonotype is medium-sized. Its antigen is unidentified. V gave up 3 bases and J gave up 8 bases, with 19 bases separating them. CDR3 length: 14 residues. From germline, CDR1 is DFQATT and CDR2 SNEGSKA (reference sequence). This receptor was taken from a male donor with early-stage non-small cell lung cancer. The sample was lung tumor tissue, taken at surgery. The chain is built from TRBV20-1 and TRBJ1-1, with D possibly matching TRBD1 (5 bases). The CDR3 sequence: CSASPRGRLGEAFF. In DNA, the CDR3 is TGCAGTGCTAGCCCACGGGGACGATTGGGGGAAGCTTTCTTT.